The rows below give T cell receptor beta chains drawn from one sample of a study of blood T cell repertoires in COVID-19. Here immunoSEQ multiplex PCR was the method, and the copy in TCRdb shows in-frame clones only, minus some. The table lists over 300,000 clones, about 83% of them singletons, with around 1.2% in the top ten. Material: peripheral blood. Every receptor here comes from a woman between 45 and 65 years old with acute or convalescent COVID-19. Each CDR3 is given with its conserved first and last residue. The D gene is left open where the match is weak. Where a row states a size, it is once, few, many or the class of an expanded clone; other rows omit it.

d_call,cdr3_length,v_call,clone_size,j_call,cdr3_nt,cdr3_aa
-,12,TRBV6-5,-,TRBJ2-1,TGTGCCAGCAGCGACAGTTACAATGAGCAGTTCTTC,CASSDSYNEQFF
-,14,TRBV4-1,-,TRBJ2-2,TGCGCCAGCAGCTCCTTCGCGAACACCGGGGAGCTGTTTTTT,CASSSFANTGELFF
TRBD2,17,TRBV5-1,-,TRBJ2-5,TGCGCCAGCAGCTTGGCCCCGGCAGGGAGGGCTCAAGAGACCCAGTACTTC,CASSLAPAGRAQETQYF
TRBD1,21,TRBV15,-,TRBJ1-5,TGTGCCACCAGCAGTTCTACTCCGAGACCGGGACAGGGATATAGCAATCAGCCCCAGCATTTT,CATSSSTPRPGQGYSNQPQHF
TRBD1,12,TRBV12-3/TRBV12-4,-,TRBJ2-2,TGTGCCAGCACGACAGGGGCCGGGGAGCTGTTTTTT,CASTTGAGELFF
TRBD1,13,TRBV6-5,few,TRBJ1-1,TGTGCCAGCAGGACAGGGGTCGGCACTGAAGCTTTCTTT,CASRTGVGTEAFF
TRBD1,15,TRBV6-2/TRBV6-3,-,TRBJ2-1,TGTGCCAGCAGTTCGGGACAGGAATTCAACAATGAGCAGTTCTTC,CASSSGQEFNNEQFF
-,16,TRBV3-1/TRBV3-2,-,TRBJ1-1,TGTGCCAGCAGCCTACGCCCGGCAGGGAGGGACACTGAAGCTTTCTTT,CASSLRPAGRDTEAFF
TRBD1,15,TRBV4-1,-,TRBJ1-1,TGCGCCAGCAGCCAAGGGGACAGGGAGGGCACTGAAGCTTTCTTT,CASSQGDREGTEAFF
-,15,TRBV6-6,few,TRBJ1-1,TGTGCCAGCAGTTACTTTGGGGGAGGTTCGGCTGAAGCTTTCTTT,CASSYFGGGSAEAFF
-,13,TRBV2,-,TRBJ1-1,TGTGCCAGCAGTGTCGAGGAGAACACTGAAGCTTTCTTT,CASSVEENTEAFF
TRBD1,15,TRBV7-9,-,TRBJ1-1,TGTGCCAGCAGCTGGGCCGGGACAGAGAACACTGAAGCTTTCTTT,CASSWAGTENTEAFF
-,16,TRBV7-8,-,TRBJ1-5,TGTGCCAGCAGCTTAGAAGAAAGGCGGGGCAATCAGCCCCAGCATTTT,CASSLEERRGNQPQHF
-,12,TRBV2,-,TRBJ1-2,TGTGCCAGCAGTGGGGACTCCTATGGCTACACCTTC,CASSGDSYGYTF
-,14,TRBV2,once,TRBJ2-1,TGTGCCAGCAGTGAAGGCAGCTCCTACAATGAGCAGTTCTTC,CASSEGSSYNEQFF
-,13,TRBV12-3/TRBV12-4,-,TRBJ1-1,TGTGCCAGCGTAGCAATAAGGAACACTGAAGCTTTCTTT,CASVAIRNTEAFF
TRBD2,15,TRBV18,-,TRBJ2-3,TGTGCCAGCTCACTACTAGCGGGGCCCACAGATACGCAGTATTTT,CASSLLAGPTDTQYF
-,12,TRBV6-5,many,TRBJ1-4,TGTGCCAGCGGGATTCGGGGTGAAAAACTGTTTTTT,CASGIRGEKLFF
TRBD2,17,TRBV4-3,-,TRBJ2-1,TGCGCCAGCAGCCAAGAAGACGGGACTAGCGGCCCCAATGAGCAGTTCTTC,CASSQEDGTSGPNEQFF
-,14,TRBV24-1,-,TRBJ2-3,TGTGCCACTTTCACAGGGTCCTCCCCAGATACGCAGTATTTT,CATFTGSSPDTQYF
TRBD1,17,TRBV12-5,once,TRBJ2-5,TGTGCTAGTGGTTTGGTAGCCGGGACAGGGGGGTCAGAGACCCAGTACTTC,CASGLVAGTGGSETQYF
TRBD1,14,TRBV7-8,few,TRBJ1-2,TGTGCCAGCAGCTGGGGACAGGGAGGGTATGGCTACACCTTC,CASSWGQGGYGYTF
TRBD1,16,TRBV19,-,TRBJ1-2,TGTGCCAGTAGTGCTCCCGGACAGGTTCTCAACTATGGCTACACCTTC,CASSAPGQVLNYGYTF
-,14,TRBV3-1/TRBV3-2,-,TRBJ2-2,TGTGCCAGCAGGCTAGCGATGAACACCGGGGAGCTGTTTTTT,CASRLAMNTGELFF
TRBD1,14,TRBV5-6,-,TRBJ1-2,TGTGCCAGCAGCTTACGGGACAGGGGGATTGGCTACACCTTC,CASSLRDRGIGYTF
-,16,TRBV4-3,-,TRBJ2-3,TGCGCCAGCAGCCAAGATAGCGAGCCTAGCACAGATACGCAGTATTTT,CASSQDSEPSTDTQYF
-,14,TRBV5-1,-,TRBJ2-2,TGCGCCAGCAGCCAGACAGGGAACACCGGGGAGCTGTTTTTT,CASSQTGNTGELFF
-,14,TRBV7-9,-,TRBJ1-2,TGTGCCAGCAGCTTTGCCGAGGGAGCCGGTGGCTACACCTTC,CASSFAEGAGGYTF
-,13,TRBV9,-,TRBJ2-1,TGTGCCAGCAGCCCAGGTGTCGACAATGAGCAGTTCTTC,CASSPGVDNEQFF
TRBD1,15,TRBV6-5,-,TRBJ1-1,TGTGCCAGCATGCGGGGACAGGGGTGGAACACTGAAGCTTTCTTT,CASMRGQGWNTEAFF
TRBD2,17,TRBV9,-,TRBJ2-2,TGTGCCAGCAGCGTAGCTAGCGGGAGTACTGTTACCGGGGAGCTGTTTTTT,CASSVASGSTVTGELFF
TRBD1,17,TRBV30,-,TRBJ1-5,TGTGCCTGGGCAGGGACAGGTAGTGTGAAGGGCAATCAGCCCCAGCATTTT,CAWAGTGSVKGNQPQHF
TRBD1,14,TRBV5-1,few,TRBJ1-1,TGCGCCAGCGTTCTGGACAGGGGGAACACTGAAGCTTTCTTT,CASVLDRGNTEAFF
-,15,TRBV5-6,-,TRBJ1-1,TGTGCCAGCAGCTGGGAACAGGGCTCCGCCACTGAAGCTTTCTTT,CASSWEQGSATEAFF
-,16,TRBV2,-,TRBJ2-3,TGTGCCAGCAGTGAACGTCTGGCATCCGGCACAGATACGCAGTATTTT,CASSERLASGTDTQYF
-,11,TRBV30,-,TRBJ1-1,TGTGCCTGGGGTGGCGCGTTTGAAGCTTTCTTT,CAWGGAFEAFF
-,14,TRBV6-5,-,TRBJ2-2,TGTGCCAGCAGCACATCGGCGGGCACCGGGGAGCTGTTTTTT,CASSTSAGTGELFF
-,13,TRBV9,-,TRBJ1-1,TGTGCCAGCAGCGTAGAAACATACACTGAAGCTTTCTTT,CASSVETYTEAFF
TRBD1,16,TRBV7-2,few,TRBJ1-2,TGTGCCAGCAGCTTGACCGGGACAGGTGATAACTATGGCTACACCTTC,CASSLTGTGDNYGYTF
-,13,TRBV25-1,-,TRBJ1-2,TGTGCCTGCCTAGGGGGGGCCGGCTATGGCTACACCTTC,CACLGGAGYGYTF
-,13,TRBV27,-,TRBJ1-5,TGTGCCAGCAGTAAACAGGTGAATCAGCCCCAGCATTTT,CASSKQVNQPQHF
TRBD2,17,TRBV7-2,-,TRBJ2-1,TGTGCCAGCAGCTTAGCGTTTAGCGGGAGCGTGGGCGGTAAGCAGTTCTTC,CASSLAFSGSVGGKQFF
-,13,TRBV10-1,once,TRBJ1-1,TGCGCCAGCAGCCCCGGGAGTGGCACTGAAGCTTTCTTT,CASSPGSGTEAFF
TRBD1,17,TRBV6-4,-,TRBJ1-2,TGTGCCAGCAGTGCGTACCAGGGGGAGTGTCTGAAAGGTGGCTACACCTTC,CASSAYQGECLKGGYTF
TRBD1,15,TRBV3-1/TRBV3-2,-,TRBJ2-2,TGTGCCAGCAGCCGGGACAGGGGGAACACCGGGGAGCTGTTTTTT,CASSRDRGNTGELFF
TRBD1,14,TRBV4-1,few,TRBJ2-5,TGCGCCAGCAGCCACCTGACAGGGCAAGAGACCCAGTACTTC,CASSHLTGQETQYF
-,15,TRBV6-6,-,TRBJ1-1,TGTGCCACCAGGGAACGACTTAGTGGATCCCCTGAAGCTTTCTTT,CATRERLSGSPEAFF
-,15,TRBV27,-,TRBJ1-5,TGTGCCAGCAGTCCTACCGGGGGAAGGGATCAGCCCCAGCATTTT,CASSPTGGRDQPQHF
TRBD2,15,TRBV10-3,-,TRBJ2-3,TGTGCCATCAGGGGTAGCGGGAGTGACACAGATACGCAGTATTTT,CAIRGSGSDTDTQYF
-,13,TRBV9,-,TRBJ1-3,TGTGCCAGCAGCGAGCAGGGAGGGAACACCATATATTTT,CASSEQGGNTIYF
-,13,TRBV18,-,TRBJ1-6,TGTGCCAGCTCAGGGAGGGAGAATTCACCCCTCCACTTT,CASSGRENSPLHF
TRBD1,17,TRBV19,-,TRBJ2-6,TGTGCCAGTAGTATAGGTGGACAGGGGCCTGGGGCCAACGTCCTGACTTTC,CASSIGGQGPGANVLTF
-,12,TRBV30,-,TRBJ1-4,TGTGCCTGGAGTGTGAGTTTTGAAAAACTGTTTTTT,CAWSVSFEKLFF
-,14,TRBV24-1,-,TRBJ1-5,TGTGCCACCAGCCTCGCACAGAGCAATCAGCCCCAGCATTTT,CATSLAQSNQPQHF
TRBD1,13,TRBV29-1,-,TRBJ1-5,TGCAGCGCTTGGACAGGGTTCGATCAGCCCCAGCATTTT,CSAWTGFDQPQHF